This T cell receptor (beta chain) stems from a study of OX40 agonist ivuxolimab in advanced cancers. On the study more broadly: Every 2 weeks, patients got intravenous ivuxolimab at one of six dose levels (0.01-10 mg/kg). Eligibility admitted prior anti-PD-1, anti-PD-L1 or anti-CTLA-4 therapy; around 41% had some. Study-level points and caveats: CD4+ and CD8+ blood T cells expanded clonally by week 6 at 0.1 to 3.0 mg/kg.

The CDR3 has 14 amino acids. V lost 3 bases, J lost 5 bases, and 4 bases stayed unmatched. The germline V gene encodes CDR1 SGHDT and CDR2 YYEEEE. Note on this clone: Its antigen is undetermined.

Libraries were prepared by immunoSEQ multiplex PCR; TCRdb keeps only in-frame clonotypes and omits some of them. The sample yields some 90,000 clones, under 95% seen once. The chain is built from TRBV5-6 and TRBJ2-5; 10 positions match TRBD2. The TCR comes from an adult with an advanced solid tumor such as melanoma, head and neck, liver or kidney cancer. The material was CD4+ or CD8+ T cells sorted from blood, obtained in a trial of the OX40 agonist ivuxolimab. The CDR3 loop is CASSWTSGPETQYF. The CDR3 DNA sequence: TGTGCCAGCAGCTGGACTAGCGGCCCGGAGACCCAGTACTTC.